This TCR beta chain was captured in a study of early stage breast cancer tumors. Study background: Among about twelve ER+/PR+/HER2- tumors, eight were ductal, four lobular.

This clone was picked up one time. What it binds is not known. Whole-study results and caveats: Most shared enriched TCRB sequences were commonly generated ones. Compared with adjacent normal breast tissue, tumors showed 2 to 3-fold greater T cell density and higher clonality. Comparing each tissue with blood distinguished tumor from normal in 14 of 16 patients.

Between the trimmed V and J ends, which lost 0 bases and 6 bases, there was a span of 12 bases. The germline gives CDR1 SGHRS, CDR2 YFSETQ. This CDR3 has 14 residues. Measured with immunoSEQ multiplex PCR; TCRdb has only the in-frame clones, and not every one. The sample has more than 55,000 clones; 60% to 85% are singletons. J is TRBJ1-2 and V is TRBV5-1; D is perhaps TRBD1 (5 bases). The sample taken for sequencing was blood. This sequence originates from a person in their twenties or thirties with breast cancer. CDR3 amino acids: CASSLGSGLNGYTF. CDR3 coding DNA: TGCGCCAGCAGCTTGGGGTCGGGACTCAATGGCTACACCTTC.